Presented here are 10 T cell receptor beta chains from one specimen sequenced in a study of cytomegalovirus exposure and HLA in healthy donors. PCR was performed using 60 Vbeta and 13 Jbeta primers. Here immunoSEQ multiplex PCR was the method, and the copy in TCRdb shows in-frame clones only, minus some. The sample records roughly 120,000 clones, 50% to 65% being singletons. The material sequenced was PBMCs. These receptors all stem from a woman between 35 and 50 years old in good health and CMV-seropositive.

The genes are TRBV6-1 and TRBJ2-1, with 9 bases aligning to TRBD1. CDR1 and CDR2 from the germline V gene are MNHNS and SASEGT. CDR3 length: 15 residues. V lost 6 bases and J lost 5; bases outside the gene matches: 8. The CDR3 region is CASSLDRGGDNEQFF. The CDR3 DNA follows: TGTGCCAGCAGCTTGGACAGGGGAGGGGACAATGAGCAGTTCTTC.

V usage is TRBV7-9 and J usage is TRBJ2-3, with TRBD2 matching 7 bases. Germline loops: CDR1 SEHNR, CDR2 FQNEAQ (reference sequence). The CDR3 sequence is 15 residues long. J lost 5 bases, V lost 3 bases, and 8 bases had no gene match. The CDR3 loop reads CASSFGRELRDTQYF. In DNA form, the CDR3 reads TGTGCCAGCAGCTTTGGGCGGGAGTTGAGAGATACGCAGTATTTT.

The CDR3 sequence: CASRVPGTGAEKLFF. The CDR3 bases are TGTGCCAGTAGGGTCCCCGGGACAGGGGCGGAAAAACTGTTTTTT. V is TRBV19 and J is TRBJ1-4; 10 nucleotides line up with TRBD1. The length of the CDR3 is 15 residues. V lost 6 bases and J lost 8; bases outside the gene matches: 9. The V gene's germline CDR1 is LNHDA and CDR2 SQIVND (reference sequence).

The count of this clone is one. V is TRBV5-1 and J is TRBJ2-1, with 9 bases that match TRBD2. J was trimmed by 11 bases and V by 2 bases; bases with no gene match: 17. CDR1 SGHRS and CDR2 YFSETQ come from the germline V gene. This CDR3 has 17 residues. DNA of the CDR3: TGCGCCAGCAGCTTTGCGGGCGGGAGGGAGTCGGGTCATCAGCAGTTCTTC. Protein: CASSFAGGRESGHQQFF.

This clone was observed a handful of times. The rearrangement uses TRBV5-4 and TRBJ2-5; 12 bases align to TRBD1. CDR3 length equals 15 residues. Unmatched junction bases numbered 4, after V lost 3 bases and J lost 4 bases. Germline-derived CDR1 and CDR2 are SGHNT and YYREEE (reference sequence). The CDR3 reads CASSYPGQGAETQYF. CDR3 coding DNA: TGTGCCAGCAGCTACCCGGGACAGGGGGCAGAGACCCAGTACTTC.

The V call is TRBV6-5, the J call TRBJ2-5, with unresolved D. V was clipped by 6 bases and J by 3 bases, with 5 bases between them. The CDR3 is made up of 11 amino acids. In germline, CDR1 is MNHEY, CDR2 SVGAGI. Here the CDR3 reads CASRREETQYF. In DNA form, the CDR3 reads TGTGCCAGCAGACGAGAAGAGACCCAGTACTTC.

The gene calls are TRBV5-1 and TRBJ1-6, with TRBD1 matching over 7 bases. The J segment lost 1 base and the V segment lost 3 bases, leaving 7 bases of the junction unmatched. This CDR3 spans 17 amino acids. Germline V gives CDR1 SGHRS, CDR2 YFSETQ. The CDR3 coding sequence is TGCGCCAGCAGCTATCGACAGGGTCTTTCCTATAATTCACCCCTCCACTTT. Translation: CASSYRQGLSYNSPLHF.

The J gene is TRBJ2-7, the V gene TRBV6-1, with 8 bases identical to TRBD2. Germline CDR1 and CDR2: MNHNS and SASEGT. V was clipped by 6 bases and J by 7 bases; unmatched bases: 8. The CDR3 is made up of 13 amino acids. CDR3 coding DNA: TGTGCCAGCAGCGTCAGCGGGAGTAAGGAGCAGTACTTC. It translates to CASSVSGSKEQYF.

The rearrangement joins TRBV15 to TRBJ1-5; D is possibly TRBD1 (5 bases). With 0 bases removed from V and 6 bases from J, the gap between germline ends came to 12 bases. The V gene's germline CDR1 is LNHNV and CDR2 YYDKDF (reference sequence). This CDR3 is built from 15 residues. CDR3: CATSRDGGGGQPQHF. The CDR3 DNA reads TGTGCCACCAGCAGAGATGGGGGGGGTGGTCAGCCCCAGCATTTT.

This clone was counted only a few times. The chain links TRBV5-1 to TRBJ2-1; unclear D gene. In germline, CDR1 is SGHRS, CDR2 YFSETQ. Trimming removed 0 bases from V and 9 bases from J, with 10 bases in between. CDR3 size: 13 residues. The CDR3 is CASSLAGSGEQFF. The DNA for the CDR3 is TGCGCCAGCAGCTTGGCCGGTTCGGGTGAGCAGTTCTTC.